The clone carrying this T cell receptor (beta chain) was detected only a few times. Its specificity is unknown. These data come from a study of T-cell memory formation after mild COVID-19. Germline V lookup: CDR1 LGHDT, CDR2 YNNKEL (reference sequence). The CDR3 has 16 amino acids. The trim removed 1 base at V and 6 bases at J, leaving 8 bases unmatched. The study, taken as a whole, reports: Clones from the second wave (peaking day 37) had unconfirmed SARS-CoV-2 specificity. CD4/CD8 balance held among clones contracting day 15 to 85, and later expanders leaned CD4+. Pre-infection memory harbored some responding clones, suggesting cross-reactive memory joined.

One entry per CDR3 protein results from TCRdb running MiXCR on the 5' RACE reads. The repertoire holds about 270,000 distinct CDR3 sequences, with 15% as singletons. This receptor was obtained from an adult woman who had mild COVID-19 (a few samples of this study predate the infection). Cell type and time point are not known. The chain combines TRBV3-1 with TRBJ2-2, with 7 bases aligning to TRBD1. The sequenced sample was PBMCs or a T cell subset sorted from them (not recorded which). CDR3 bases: TGTGCCAGCAGCCAAGGCTCCGGGACAGCCCCCGGGGAGCTGTTTTTT. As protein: CASSQGSGTAPGELFF.